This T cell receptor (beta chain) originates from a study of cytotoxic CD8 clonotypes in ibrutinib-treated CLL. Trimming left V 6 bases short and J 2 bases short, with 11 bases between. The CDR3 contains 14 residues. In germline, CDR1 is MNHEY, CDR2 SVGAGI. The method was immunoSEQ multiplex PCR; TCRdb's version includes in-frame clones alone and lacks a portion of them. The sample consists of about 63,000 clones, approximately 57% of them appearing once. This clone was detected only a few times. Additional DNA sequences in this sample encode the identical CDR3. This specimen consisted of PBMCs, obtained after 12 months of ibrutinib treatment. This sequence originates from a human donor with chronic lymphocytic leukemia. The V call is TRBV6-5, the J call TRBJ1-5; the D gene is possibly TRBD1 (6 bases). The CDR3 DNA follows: TGTGCCAGCAGAGGGGGTGGCGGCAATCAGCCCCAGCATTTT. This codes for CASRGGGGNQPQHF.